The following is a T cell receptor beta chain sequence with its context. Its specificity is unknown. With 60 Vbeta and 13 Jbeta primers, the PCR was carried out. Method: immunoSEQ multiplex PCR; TCRdb's copy keeps in-frame clones and lacks some. In the table there are about 130,000 clones, roughly three quarters of which are singletons. These data originate in a study of cytomegalovirus exposure and HLA in healthy donors. Study-wide points: Per a prior analysis, the majority of TCR beta V segments were productive roughly 90% or roughly 30% of the time. Further analysis was carried out later, and it showed several of the most significant clusters appearing linked to common viral pathogens. CMV serostatus was the sole immune exposure data available.

The CDR3 is 11 residues long. CDR1 and CDR2 (germline): SGDLS, YYNGEE. V was cut by 3 bases and J by 1 base, with 2 bases left in between. The material sequenced was PBMCs. The sequence was obtained from a man aged 25 to 45 in good health and CMV-seropositive. The chain recombines TRBV9 with TRBJ2-7, with D hard to call. The CDR3 DNA reads as TGTGCCAGCAGCGCGTCCTACGAGCAGTACTTC. Protein: CASSASYEQYF. The entire variable domain, with the rest obtained from reference TRBV9 and TRBJ2-7, is as follows: DSGVTQTPKHLITATGQRVTLRCSPRSGDLSVYWYQQSLDQGLQFLIQYYNGEERAKGNILERFSAQQFPDLHSELNLSSLELGDSALYFCASSASYEQYFGPGTRLTVT.